In this sample, the clone carrying this T cell receptor beta chain turned up once. Primed by a sample-barcoded 5' primer and a J-beta primer mix, a second PCR proceeded for about 7 to 11 cycles. Each CDR3 protein is one row after TCRdb ran MiXCR on the 5' RACE reads. This repertoire shows about 680,000 distinct CDR3 sequences, around 49% found once; its top ten account for around a third. This sample is part of a study of blood T cells in healthy people across ages. CDR1 and CDR2 (germline): MNHEY, SMNVEV (reference sequence). The CDR3 sequence is 14 residues long. The sequence was collected from a woman aged 60 to 75 in good health. The rearrangement joins TRBV27 to TRBJ2-1; 9 nucleotides align to TRBD1. The J call may not be correct, given that the DNA end is closer to TRBJ2-7. The material sequenced was blood. For the CDR3, the DNA is TGTGCCAGCAGTTACCGGGACAGGGACAATGAGCAGTACTTC. It encodes CASSYRDRDNEQYF.